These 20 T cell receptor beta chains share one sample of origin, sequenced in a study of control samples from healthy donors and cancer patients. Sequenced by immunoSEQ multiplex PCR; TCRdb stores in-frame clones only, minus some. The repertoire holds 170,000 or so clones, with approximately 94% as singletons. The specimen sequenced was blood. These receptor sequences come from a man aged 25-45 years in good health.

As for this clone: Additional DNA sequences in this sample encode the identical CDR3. The CDR3: CASSQVRTSGTDTQYF. In DNA, the CDR3 is TGTGCCAGCAGCCAAGTGAGGACTAGCGGAACAGATACGCAGTATTTT. J is TRBJ2-3 and V is TRBV4-2; 10 bases align to TRBD2. Germline-derived CDR1 and CDR2 are LGHNA and YNFKEQ. The V segment lost 1 base and the J segment 3 bases; nucleotides outside the gene matches: 4. The CDR3 sequence is 16 residues long.

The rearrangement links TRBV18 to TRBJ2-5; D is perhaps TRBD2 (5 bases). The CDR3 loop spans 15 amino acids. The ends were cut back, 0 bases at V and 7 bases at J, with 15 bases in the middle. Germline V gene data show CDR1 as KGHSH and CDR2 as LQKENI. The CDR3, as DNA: TGTGCCAGCTCACCACCAAGTGAGGGCAAGGGGACCCAGTACTTC. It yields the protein CASSPPSEGKGTQYF. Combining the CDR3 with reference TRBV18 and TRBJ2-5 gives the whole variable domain NAGVMQNPRHLVRRRGQEARLRCSPMKGHSHVYWYRQLPEEGLKFMVYLQKENIIDESGMPKERFSAEFPKEGPSILRIQQVVRGDSAAYFCASSPPSEGKGTQYFGPGTRLLVL.

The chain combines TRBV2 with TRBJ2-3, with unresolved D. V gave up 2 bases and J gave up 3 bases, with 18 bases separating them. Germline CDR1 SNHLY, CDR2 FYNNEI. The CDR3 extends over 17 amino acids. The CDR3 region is CASSENGITSGTDTQYF. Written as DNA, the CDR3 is TGTGCCAGCAGTGAAAATGGGATAACCTCCGGGACAGATACGCAGTATTTT.

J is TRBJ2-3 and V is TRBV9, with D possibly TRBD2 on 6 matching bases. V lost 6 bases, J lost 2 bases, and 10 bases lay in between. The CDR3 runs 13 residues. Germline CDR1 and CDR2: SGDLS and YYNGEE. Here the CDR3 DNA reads TGTGCCAGCAACCGGGAGAACACAGATACGCAGTATTTT. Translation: CASNRENTDTQYF.

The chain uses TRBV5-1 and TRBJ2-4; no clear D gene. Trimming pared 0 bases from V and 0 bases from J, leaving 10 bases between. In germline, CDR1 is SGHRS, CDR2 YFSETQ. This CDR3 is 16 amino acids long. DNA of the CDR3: TGCGCCAGCAGCTTGGACGGCACCTCAGCCAAAAACATTCAGTACTTC. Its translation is CASSLDGTSAKNIQYF. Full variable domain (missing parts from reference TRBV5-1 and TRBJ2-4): KAGVTQTPRYLIKTRGQQVTLSCSPISGHRSVSWYQQTPGQGLQFLFEYFSETQRNKGNFPGRFSGRQFSNSRSEMNVSTLELGDSALYLCASSLDGTSAKNIQYFGAGTRLSVL.

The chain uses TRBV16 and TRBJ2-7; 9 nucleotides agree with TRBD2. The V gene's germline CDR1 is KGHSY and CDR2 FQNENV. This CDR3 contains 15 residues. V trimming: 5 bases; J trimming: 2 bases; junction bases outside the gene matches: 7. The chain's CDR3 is CASSWNSGGPYEQYF. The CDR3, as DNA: TGTGCCAGCAGCTGGAATAGCGGGGGCCCCTACGAGCAGTACTTC.

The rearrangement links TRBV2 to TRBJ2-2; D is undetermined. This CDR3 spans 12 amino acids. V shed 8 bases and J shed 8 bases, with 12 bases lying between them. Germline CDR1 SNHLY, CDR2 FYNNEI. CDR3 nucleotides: TGTGCCAGCGGTGGTAGATCTGGGGAGCTGTTTTTT. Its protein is CASGGRSGELFF.

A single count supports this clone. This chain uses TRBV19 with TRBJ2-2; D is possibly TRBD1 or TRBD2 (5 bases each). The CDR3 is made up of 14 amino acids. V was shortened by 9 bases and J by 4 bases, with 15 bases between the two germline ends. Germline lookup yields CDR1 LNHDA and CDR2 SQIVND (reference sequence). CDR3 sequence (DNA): TGTGCCAGCGAGAGAGGGGCTGCCACCGGGGAGCTGTTTTTT. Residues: CASERGAATGELFF.

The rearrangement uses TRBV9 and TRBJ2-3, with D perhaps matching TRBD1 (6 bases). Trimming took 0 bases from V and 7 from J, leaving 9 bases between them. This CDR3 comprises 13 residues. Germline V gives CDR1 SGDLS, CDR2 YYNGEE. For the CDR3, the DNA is TGTGCCAGCAGCGTAGAAGGGACAAATACGCAGTATTTT. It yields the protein CASSVEGTNTQYF.

The CDR3 DNA sequence: TGCAGCGTTCGCCGTCGGCCGATGGCTGAAAAACTGTTTTTT. Its protein product is CSVRRRPMAEKLFF. This sequence joins TRBV29-1 and TRBJ1-4; D gene ambiguous. The length of the CDR3 is 14 residues. Per germline, CDR1 SQVTM and CDR2 ANQGSEA. The V end lost 5 bases, the J end lost 7 bases, and 17 bases lay between the germline ends.

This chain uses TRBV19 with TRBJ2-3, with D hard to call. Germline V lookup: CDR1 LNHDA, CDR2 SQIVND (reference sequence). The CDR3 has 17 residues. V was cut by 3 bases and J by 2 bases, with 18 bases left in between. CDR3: CASSIRLMGSNTDTQYF. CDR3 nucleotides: TGTGCCAGTAGTATCAGACTGATGGGATCGAACACAGATACGCAGTATTTT.

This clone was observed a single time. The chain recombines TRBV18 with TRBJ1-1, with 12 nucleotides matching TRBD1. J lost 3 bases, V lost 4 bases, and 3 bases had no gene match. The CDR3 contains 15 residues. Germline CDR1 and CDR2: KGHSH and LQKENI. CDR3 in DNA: TGTGCCAGCTCACAGGGACAGGGGGCGGACACTGAAGCTTTCTTT. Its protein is CASSQGQGADTEAFF.

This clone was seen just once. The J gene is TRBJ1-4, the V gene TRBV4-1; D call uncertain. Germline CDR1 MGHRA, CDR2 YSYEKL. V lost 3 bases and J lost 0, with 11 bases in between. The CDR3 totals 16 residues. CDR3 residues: CASSQGDSATNEKLFF. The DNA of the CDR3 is TGCGCCAGCAGCCAGGGAGACTCAGCAACTAATGAAAAACTGTTTTTT.

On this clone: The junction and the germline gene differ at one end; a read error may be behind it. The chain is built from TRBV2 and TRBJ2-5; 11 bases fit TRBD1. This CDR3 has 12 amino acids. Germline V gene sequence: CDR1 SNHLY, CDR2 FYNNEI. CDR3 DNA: TGTGCCAGCAGTCGGGACAGGGGGGCCCCGGACTTC. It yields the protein CASSRDRGAPDF.

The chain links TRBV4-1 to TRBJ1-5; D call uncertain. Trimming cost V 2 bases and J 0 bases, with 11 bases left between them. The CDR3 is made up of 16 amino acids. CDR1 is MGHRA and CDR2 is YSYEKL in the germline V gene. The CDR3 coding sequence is TGCGCCAGCAGCCAAACTCATACTTATAGCAATCAGCCCCAGCATTTT. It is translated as CASSQTHTYSNQPQHF.

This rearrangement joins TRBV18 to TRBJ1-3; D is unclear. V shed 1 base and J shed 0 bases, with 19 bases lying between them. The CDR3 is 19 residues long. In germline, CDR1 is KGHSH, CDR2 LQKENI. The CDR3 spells CASSPLEPWAGYSGNTIYF. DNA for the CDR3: TGTGCCAGCTCACCACTAGAGCCGTGGGCCGGATACTCTGGAAACACCATATATTTT.

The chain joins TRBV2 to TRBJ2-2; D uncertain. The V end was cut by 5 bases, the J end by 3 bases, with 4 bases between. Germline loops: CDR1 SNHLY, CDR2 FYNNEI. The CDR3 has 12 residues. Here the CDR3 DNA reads TGTGCCAGCAGTTTTCACACCGGGGAGCTGTTTTTT. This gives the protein CASSFHTGELFF.

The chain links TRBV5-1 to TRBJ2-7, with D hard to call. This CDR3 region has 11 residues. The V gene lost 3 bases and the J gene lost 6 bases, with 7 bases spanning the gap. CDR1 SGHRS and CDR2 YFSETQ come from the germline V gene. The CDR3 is CASSWAGEQYF. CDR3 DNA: TGCGCCAGCAGCTGGGCAGGCGAGCAGTACTTC.

The CDR3 DNA is TGTGCCAGCAGCTTAGATCTCACAGGGGGCTACGAGCAGTACTTC. It codes for CASSLDLTGGYEQYF. The gene calls are TRBV11-2 and TRBJ2-7, with 8 bases aligning to TRBD1. The CDR3 is 15 amino acids. Trimming at V came to 0 bases and at J to 3 bases, leaving 4 bases not matched to a gene. The germline V gene has CDR1 SGHAT and CDR2 FQNNGV. Drawing the rest from reference TRBV11-2 and TRBJ2-7, the complete variable domain is EAGVAQSPRYKIIEKRQSVAFWCNPISGHATLYWYQQILGQGPKLLIQFQNNGVVDDSQLPKDRFSAERLKGVDSTLKIQPAKLEDSAVYLCASSLDLTGGYEQYFGPGTRLTVT.

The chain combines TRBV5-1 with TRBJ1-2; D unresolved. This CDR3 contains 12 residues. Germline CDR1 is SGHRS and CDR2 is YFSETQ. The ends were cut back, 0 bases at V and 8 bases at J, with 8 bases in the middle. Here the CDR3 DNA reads TGCGCCAGCAGCTTGGGTCCTGGAGGCTACACCTTC. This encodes CASSLGPGGYTF.